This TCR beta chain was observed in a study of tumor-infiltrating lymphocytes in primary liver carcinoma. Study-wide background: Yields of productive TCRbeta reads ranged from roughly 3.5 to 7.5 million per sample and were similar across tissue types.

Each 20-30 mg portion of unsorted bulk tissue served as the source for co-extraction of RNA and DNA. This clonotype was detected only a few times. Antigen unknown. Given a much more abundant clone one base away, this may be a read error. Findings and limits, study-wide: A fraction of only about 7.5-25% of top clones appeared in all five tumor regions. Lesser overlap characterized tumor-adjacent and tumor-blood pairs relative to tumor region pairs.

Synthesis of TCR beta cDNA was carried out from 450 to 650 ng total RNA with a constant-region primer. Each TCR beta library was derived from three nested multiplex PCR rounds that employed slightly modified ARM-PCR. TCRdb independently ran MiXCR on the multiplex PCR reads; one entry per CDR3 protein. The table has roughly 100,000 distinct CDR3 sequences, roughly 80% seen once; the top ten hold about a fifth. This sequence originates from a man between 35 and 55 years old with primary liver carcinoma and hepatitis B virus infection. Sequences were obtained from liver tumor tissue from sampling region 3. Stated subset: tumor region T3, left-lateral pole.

The CDR3 nucleotides read TGTGTCAGCACCAGTAGTTGGGGGGGCCAAGAGACCCAGTACTTC. It translates to CVSTSSWGGQETQYF. The chain uses TRBV9 and TRBJ2-5, with TRBD2 matching over 7 bases. Germline loops: CDR1 SGDLS, CDR2 YYNGEE. The CDR3 covers 15 residues.